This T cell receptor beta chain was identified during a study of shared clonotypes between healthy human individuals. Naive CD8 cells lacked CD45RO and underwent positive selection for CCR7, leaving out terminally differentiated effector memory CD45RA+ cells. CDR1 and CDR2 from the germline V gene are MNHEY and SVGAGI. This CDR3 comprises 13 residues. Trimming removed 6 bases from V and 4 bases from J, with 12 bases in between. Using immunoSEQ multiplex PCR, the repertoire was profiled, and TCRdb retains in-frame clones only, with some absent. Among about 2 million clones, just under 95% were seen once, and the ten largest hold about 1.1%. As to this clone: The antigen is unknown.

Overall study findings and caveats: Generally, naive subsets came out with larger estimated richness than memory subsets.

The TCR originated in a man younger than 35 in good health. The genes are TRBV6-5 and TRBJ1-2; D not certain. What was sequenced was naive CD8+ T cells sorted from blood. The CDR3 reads CASRTEDGYGYTF. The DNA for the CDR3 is TGTGCCAGCAGGACTGAGGACGGCTATGGCTACACCTTC.